This record covers a single TCR beta chain. The antigen is unknown. Germline V CDR1 and CDR2: SGHTA, FQGNSA. The CDR3 has 16 residues. After removal of 5 bases from V and 7 bases from J, the junction contained 16 bases not matched to a gene. The data are from a study of Tregs in tolerant kidney transplant recipients. Study observations and caveats: Expanding Tregs on activated donor B cells appeared to best identify donor-specific TCRbeta clones. The small number of patients limits these findings pending further validation.

Assay: immunoSEQ multiplex PCR; the TCRdb copy retains only in-frame clones and omits some. The sample contains approximately 60,000 clones, roughly 98% of which appear only once. CD4+CD25+CD127- Tregs, CD4+CD25- non-Tregs, CD4 and CD8 cells were sorted. This chain uses TRBV7-2 with TRBJ2-7, with 8 bases aligning to TRBD2. Sequences were derived from Tregs from blood, sampled before the transplant. The origin of this receptor is a human donor who received a combined kidney and bone marrow transplant. Here the CDR3 DNA reads TGTGCCAGCAGCCTAGAGCCCGGGAGGGCCCTGGGGGAGCAGTACTTC. It specifies CASSLEPGRALGEQYF.